This T cell receptor (beta chain) was sequenced during a study of cytomegalovirus exposure and HLA in healthy donors. Researchers ran the PCR with 60 Vbeta and 13 Jbeta primers. Clones were read by immunoSEQ multiplex PCR, and TCRdb kept only the in-frame ones, dropping some. There are roughly 160,000 clones in the sample; roughly four fifths occur only once, and over 1.1% lies in the top ten. Concerning this clone: What it binds is not known.

V gave up 6 bases and J gave up 9 bases, with 20 bases separating them. This CDR3 comprises 14 residues. CDR1 MNHEY and CDR2 SMNVEV come from the germline V gene (reference sequence). Overall study findings and caveats: Differences between HLA loci emerged in a later analysis of TCR association rates, with DRB1 most and HLA-C fewest. An apparent linkage of common viral pathogens to several of the most significant clusters emerged in a later analysis.

The sequencing input was PBMCs. The chain has TRBV27 and TRBJ1-2; D ambiguous. The receptor was derived from a man aged 55 to 69 in good health and CMV-seronegative. The chain's CDR3 is CASRPLEREGRYTF. CDR3 coding DNA: TGTGCCAGCAGACCCCTTGAGAGGGAAGGGCGCTACACCTTC.